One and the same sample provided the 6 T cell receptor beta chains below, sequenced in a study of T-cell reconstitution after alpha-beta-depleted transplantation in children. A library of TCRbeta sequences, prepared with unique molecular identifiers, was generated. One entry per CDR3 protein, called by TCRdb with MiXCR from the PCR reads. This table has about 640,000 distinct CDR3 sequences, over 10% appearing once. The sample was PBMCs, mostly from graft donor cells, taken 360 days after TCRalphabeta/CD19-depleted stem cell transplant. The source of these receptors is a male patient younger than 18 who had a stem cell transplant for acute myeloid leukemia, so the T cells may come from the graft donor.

The CDR3 DNA is TGTGCCAGCAGTTTTACCGAAACCCGTGAAGCTTTCTTT. Translation: CASSFTETREAFF. The chain employs TRBV12-3 or TRBV12-4 and TRBJ1-1; D unclear. CDR3 size: 13 residues. With 3 bases removed from V and 7 bases from J, the gap between germline ends came to 12 bases.

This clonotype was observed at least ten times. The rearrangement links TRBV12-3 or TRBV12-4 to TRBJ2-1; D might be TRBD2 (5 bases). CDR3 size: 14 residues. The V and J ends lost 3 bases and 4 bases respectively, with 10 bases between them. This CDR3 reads CASSFEGAYNEQFF. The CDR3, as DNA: TGTGCCAGCAGTTTCGAGGGAGCTTACAATGAGCAGTTCTTC.

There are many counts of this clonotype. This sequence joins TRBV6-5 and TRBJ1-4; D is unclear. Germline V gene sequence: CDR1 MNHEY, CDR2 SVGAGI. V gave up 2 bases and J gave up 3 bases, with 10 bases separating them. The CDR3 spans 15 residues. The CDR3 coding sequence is TGTGCCAGCAGTTACACTCGGGTGGCTAATGAAAAACTGTTTTTT. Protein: CASSYTRVANEKLFF.

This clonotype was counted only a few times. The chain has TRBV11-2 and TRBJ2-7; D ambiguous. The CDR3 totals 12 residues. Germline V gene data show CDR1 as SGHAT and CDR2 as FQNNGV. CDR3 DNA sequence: TGTCCCTCGGGCAGGAGCTCCTACGAGCAGTACTTC. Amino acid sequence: CPSGRSSYEQYF.

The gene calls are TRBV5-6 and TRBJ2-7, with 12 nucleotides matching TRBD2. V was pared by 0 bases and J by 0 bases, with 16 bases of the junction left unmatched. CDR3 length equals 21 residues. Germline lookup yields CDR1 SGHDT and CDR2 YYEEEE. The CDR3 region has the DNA TGTGCCAGCAGCTTGGAGGTAGGGTTGGGGACTAGCGGGCTCCTCTCCTACGAGCAGTACTTC. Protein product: CASSLEVGLGTSGLLSYEQYF. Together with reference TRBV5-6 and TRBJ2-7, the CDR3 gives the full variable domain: DAGVTQSPTHLIKTRGQQVTLRCSPKSGHDTVSWYQQALGQGPQFIFQYYEEEERQRGNFPDRFSGHQFPNYSSELNVNALLLGDSALYLCASSLEVGLGTSGLLSYEQYFGPGTRLTVT.

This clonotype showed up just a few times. The CDR3 sequence is CSAHDWSSYEQYF. CDR3 DNA sequence: TGCAGTGCTCACGACTGGAGCTCCTACGAGCAGTACTTC. V gene TRBV20-1 combines with J gene TRBJ2-7, with D uncertain. V was shortened by 5 bases and J by 0 bases, with 11 bases between the two germline ends. The CDR3 extends over 13 amino acids. Germline V gene data show CDR1 as DFQATT and CDR2 as SNEGSKA (reference sequence).